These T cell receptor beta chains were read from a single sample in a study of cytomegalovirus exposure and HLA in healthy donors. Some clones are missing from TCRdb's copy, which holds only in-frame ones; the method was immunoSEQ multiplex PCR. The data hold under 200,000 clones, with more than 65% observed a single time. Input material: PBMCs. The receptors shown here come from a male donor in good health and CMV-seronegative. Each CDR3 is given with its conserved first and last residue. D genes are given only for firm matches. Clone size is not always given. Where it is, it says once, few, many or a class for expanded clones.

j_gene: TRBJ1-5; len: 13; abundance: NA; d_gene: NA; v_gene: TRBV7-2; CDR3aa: CASSLGTNQPQHF; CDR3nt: TGTGCCAGCAGCTTAGGGACAAATCAGCCCCAGCATTTT
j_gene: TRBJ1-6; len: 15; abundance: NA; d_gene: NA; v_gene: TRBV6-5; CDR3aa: CASRMTGVYNSPLHF; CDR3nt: TGTGCCAGCAGGATGACAGGCGTATATAATTCACCCCTCCACTTT
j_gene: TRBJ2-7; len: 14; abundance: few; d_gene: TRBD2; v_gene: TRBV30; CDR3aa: CAWSPGLASFEQYF; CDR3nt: TGTGCCTGGAGTCCTGGACTAGCGTCGTTCGAGCAGTACTTC
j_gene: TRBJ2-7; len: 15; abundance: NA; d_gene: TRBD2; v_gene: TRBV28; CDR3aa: CASSLFLAGDYEQYF; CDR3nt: TGTGCCAGCAGTTTATTCCTAGCGGGAGACTACGAGCAGTACTTC
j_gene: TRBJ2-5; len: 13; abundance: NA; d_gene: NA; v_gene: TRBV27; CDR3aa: CATAQGLEETQYF; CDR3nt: TGTGCCACCGCACAGGGCCTAGAAGAGACCCAGTACTTC
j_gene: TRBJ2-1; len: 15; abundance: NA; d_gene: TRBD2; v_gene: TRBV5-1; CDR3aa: CASSLSAGGYNEQFF; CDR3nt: TGCGCCAGCAGCTTGAGCGCGGGAGGATACAATGAGCAGTTCTTC
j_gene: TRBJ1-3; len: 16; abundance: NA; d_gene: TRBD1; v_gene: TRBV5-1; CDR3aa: CASTLGQTDSGNTIYF; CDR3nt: TGCGCCAGCACCCTGGGACAGACAGACTCTGGAAACACCATATATTTT
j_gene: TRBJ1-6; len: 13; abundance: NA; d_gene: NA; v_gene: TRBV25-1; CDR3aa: CASSESRNSPLHF; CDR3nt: TGTGCCAGCAGTGAATCTCGTAATTCACCCCTCCACTTT
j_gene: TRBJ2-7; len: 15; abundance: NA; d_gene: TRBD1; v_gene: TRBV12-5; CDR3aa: CASGLYGQASYEQYF; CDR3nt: TGTGCTAGTGGTTTGTACGGACAGGCTAGCTACGAGCAGTACTTC
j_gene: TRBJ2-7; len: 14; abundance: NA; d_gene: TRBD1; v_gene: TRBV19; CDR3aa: CASSRGGTGTEQYF; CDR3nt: TGTGCCAGTAGTAGGGGCGGGACAGGGACCGAGCAGTACTTC
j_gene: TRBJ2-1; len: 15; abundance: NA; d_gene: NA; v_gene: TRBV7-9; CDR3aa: CASSLRELRSNEQFF; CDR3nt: TGTGCCAGCAGCCTACGGGAGCTCCGGAGCAATGAGCAGTTCTTC
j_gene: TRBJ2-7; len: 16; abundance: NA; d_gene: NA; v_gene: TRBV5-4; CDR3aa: CASSLGGRVDGSEQYF; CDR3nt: TGTGCCAGCAGCTTGGGAGGCAGGGTGGATGGTAGCGAGCAGTACTTC
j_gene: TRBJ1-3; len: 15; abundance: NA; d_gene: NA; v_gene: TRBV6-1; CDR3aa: CASSEQGFSGNTIYF; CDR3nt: TGTGCCAGCAGCGAACAGGGATTTTCGGGAAACACCATATATTTT
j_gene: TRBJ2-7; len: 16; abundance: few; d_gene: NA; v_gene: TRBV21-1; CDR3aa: CASSKALGTGNYEQYF; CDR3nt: TGTGCCAGCAGCAAAGCGCTGGGGACAGGGAACTACGAGCAGTACTTC
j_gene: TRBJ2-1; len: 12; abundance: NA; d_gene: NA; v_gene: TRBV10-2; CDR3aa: CASESSYNEQFF; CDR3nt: TGCGCCAGTGAGAGCTCCTACAATGAGCAGTTCTTC
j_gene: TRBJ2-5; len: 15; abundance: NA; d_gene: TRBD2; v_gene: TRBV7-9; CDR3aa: CASSLFVAGGETQYF; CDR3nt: TGTGCCAGCAGCTTGTTTGTAGCGGGGGGAGAGACCCAGTACTTC
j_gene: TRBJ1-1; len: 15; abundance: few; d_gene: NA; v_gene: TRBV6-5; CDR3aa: CASSYSPRVGTEAFF; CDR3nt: TGTGCCAGCAGTTACTCTCCCAGGGTGGGCACTGAAGCTTTCTTT
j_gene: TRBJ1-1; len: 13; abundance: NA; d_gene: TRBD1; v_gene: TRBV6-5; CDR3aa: CASSIRQGAEAFF; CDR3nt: TGTGCCAGCAGTATTCGACAGGGGGCTGAAGCTTTCTTT
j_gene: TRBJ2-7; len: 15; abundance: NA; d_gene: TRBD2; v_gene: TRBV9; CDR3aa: CASSPTVGGAGEQYF; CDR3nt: TGTGCCAGCAGCCCCACCGTCGGGGGGGCGGGAGAGCAGTACTTC
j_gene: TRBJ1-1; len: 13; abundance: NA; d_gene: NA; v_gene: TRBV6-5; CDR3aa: CASSYSKEGEAFF; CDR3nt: TGTGCCAGCAGTTACTCGAAGGAGGGTGAAGCTTTCTTT
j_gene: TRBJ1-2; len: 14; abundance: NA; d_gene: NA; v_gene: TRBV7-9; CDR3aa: CASSLPPGNYGYTF; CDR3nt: TGTGCCAGCAGCTTACCCCCGGGGAACTATGGCTACACCTTC
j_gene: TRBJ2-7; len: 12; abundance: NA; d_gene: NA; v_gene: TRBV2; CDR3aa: CASSEGGGEQYF; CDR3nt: TGTGCCAGCAGTGAAGGGGGCGGCGAGCAGTACTTC
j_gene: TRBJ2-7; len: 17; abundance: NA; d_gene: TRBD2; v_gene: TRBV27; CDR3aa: CASSHTGLAGEPYEQYF; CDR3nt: TGTGCCAGCAGTCATACAGGACTAGCGGGGGAACCCTACGAGCAGTACTTC
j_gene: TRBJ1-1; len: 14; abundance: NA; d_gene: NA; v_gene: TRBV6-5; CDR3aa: CASSYPVSLTEAFF; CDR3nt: TGTGCCAGCAGTTACCCCGTGTCTCTCACTGAAGCTTTCTTT
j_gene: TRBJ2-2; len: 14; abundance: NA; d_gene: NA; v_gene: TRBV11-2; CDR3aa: CASSLGGDTGELFF; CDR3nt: TGTGCCAGCAGCTTAGGGGGGGACACCGGGGAGCTGTTTTTT
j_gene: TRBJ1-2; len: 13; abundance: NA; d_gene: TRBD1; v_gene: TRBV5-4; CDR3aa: CASTPTGGWGYTF; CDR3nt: TGTGCCAGCACCCCGACAGGGGGCTGGGGCTACACCTTC
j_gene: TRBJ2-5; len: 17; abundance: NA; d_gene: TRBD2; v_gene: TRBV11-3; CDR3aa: CASSLPPREGSQETQYF; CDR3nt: TGTGCCAGCAGCTTACCACCTCGGGAGGGGTCCCAAGAGACCCAGTACTTC
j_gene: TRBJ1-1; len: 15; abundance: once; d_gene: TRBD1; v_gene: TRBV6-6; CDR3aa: CASTYDRAMNTEAFF; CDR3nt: TGTGCCAGCACGTATGACAGGGCCATGAACACTGAAGCTTTCTTT
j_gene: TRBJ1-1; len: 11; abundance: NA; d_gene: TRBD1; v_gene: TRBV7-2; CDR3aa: CASSSTGEAFF; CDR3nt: TGTGCCAGCAGCTCGACAGGGGAAGCTTTCTTT
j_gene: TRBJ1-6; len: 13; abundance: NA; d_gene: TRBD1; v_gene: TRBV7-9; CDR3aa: CASSATGGSPLHF; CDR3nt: TGTGCCAGCAGCGCGACAGGGGGTTCACCCCTCCACTTT
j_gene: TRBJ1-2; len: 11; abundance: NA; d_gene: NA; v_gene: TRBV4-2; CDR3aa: CASSRQSRVTF; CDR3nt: TGTGCCAGCAGCCGTCAAAGTCGGGTCACCTTC
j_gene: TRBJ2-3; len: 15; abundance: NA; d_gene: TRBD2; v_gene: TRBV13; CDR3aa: CASRYSGGGTDTQYF; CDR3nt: TGTGCCAGCAGATATAGCGGGGGGGGCACAGATACGCAGTATTTT
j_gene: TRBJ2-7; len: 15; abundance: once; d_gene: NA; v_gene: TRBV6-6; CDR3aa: CASSYSRRDQYEQYF; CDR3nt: TGTGCCAGCAGTTACTCGAGGCGGGACCAGTACGAGCAGTACTTC
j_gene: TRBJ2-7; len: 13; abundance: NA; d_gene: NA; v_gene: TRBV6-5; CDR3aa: CASTPGLDYEQYF; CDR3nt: TGTGCCAGCACCCCAGGGTTGGACTACGAGCAGTACTTC
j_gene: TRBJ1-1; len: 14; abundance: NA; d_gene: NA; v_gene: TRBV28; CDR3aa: CASSFSTWATEAFF; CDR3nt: TGTGCCAGCAGCTTCTCGACCTGGGCCACTGAAGCTTTCTTT
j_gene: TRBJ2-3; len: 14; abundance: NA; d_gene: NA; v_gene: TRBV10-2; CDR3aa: CASGGELEVDTQYF; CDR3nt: TGCGCCAGCGGCGGGGAGCTAGAGGTGGATACGCAGTATTTT
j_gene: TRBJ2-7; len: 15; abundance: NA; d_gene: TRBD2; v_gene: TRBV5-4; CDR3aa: CASSFGAGGPYEQYF; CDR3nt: TGTGCCAGCAGCTTTGGGGCGGGGGGACCCTACGAGCAGTACTTC
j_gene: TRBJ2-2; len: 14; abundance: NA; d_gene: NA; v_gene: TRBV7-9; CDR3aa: CASNLDRNTGELFF; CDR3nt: TGTGCCAGCAACTTGGACAGAAACACCGGGGAGCTGTTTTTT
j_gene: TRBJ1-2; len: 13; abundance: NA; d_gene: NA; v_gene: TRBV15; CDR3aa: CATSRDRTNWATF; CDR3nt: TGTGCCACCAGCAGAGATCGTACGAACTGGGCCACCTTC
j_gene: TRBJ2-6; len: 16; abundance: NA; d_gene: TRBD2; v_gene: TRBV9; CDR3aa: CASSVLAGSGANVLTF; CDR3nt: TGTGCCAGCAGCGTACTAGCGGGGAGTGGGGCCAACGTCCTGACTTTC
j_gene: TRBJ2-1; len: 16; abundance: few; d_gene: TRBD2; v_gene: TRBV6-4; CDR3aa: CASSDSGLAGGGEQFF; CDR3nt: TGTGCCAGCAGTGACTCGGGACTAGCGGGAGGGGGTGAGCAGTTCTTC
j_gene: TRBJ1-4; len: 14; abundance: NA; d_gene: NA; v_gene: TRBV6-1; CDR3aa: CASSWGGSREKLFF; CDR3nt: TGTGCCAGCAGTTGGGGAGGGAGTCGTGAAAAACTGTTTTTT
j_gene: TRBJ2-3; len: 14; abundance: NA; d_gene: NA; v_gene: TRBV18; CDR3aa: CASSPASGVDTQYF; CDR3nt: TGTGCCAGCTCACCGGCTTCGGGAGTGGATACGCAGTATTTT
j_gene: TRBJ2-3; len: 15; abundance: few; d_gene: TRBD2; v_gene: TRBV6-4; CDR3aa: CASSLAGEGTDTQYF; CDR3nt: TGTGCCAGCAGCTTAGCGGGAGAAGGCACAGATACGCAGTATTTT
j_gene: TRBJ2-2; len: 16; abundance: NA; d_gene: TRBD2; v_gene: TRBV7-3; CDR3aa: CASSLSGTSGTGELFF; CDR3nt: TGTGCCAGCAGCTTAAGTGGGACTAGCGGCACCGGGGAGCTGTTTTTT
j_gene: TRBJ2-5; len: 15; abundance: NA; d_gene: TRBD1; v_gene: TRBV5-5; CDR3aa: CAGTGTGANRETQYF; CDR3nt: TGTGCCGGGACCGGGACAGGGGCCAACAGAGAGACCCAGTACTTC
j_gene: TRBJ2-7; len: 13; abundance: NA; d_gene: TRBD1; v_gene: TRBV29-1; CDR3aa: CSVRDRASYEQYF; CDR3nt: TGCAGCGTTCGGGACAGGGCATCCTACGAGCAGTACTTC
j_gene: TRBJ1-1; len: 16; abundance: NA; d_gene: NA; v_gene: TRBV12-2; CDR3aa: CASRLRTDIRNTEAFF; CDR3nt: TGTGCAAGTCGCTTGAGGACGGACATCAGGAACACTGAAGCTTTCTTT